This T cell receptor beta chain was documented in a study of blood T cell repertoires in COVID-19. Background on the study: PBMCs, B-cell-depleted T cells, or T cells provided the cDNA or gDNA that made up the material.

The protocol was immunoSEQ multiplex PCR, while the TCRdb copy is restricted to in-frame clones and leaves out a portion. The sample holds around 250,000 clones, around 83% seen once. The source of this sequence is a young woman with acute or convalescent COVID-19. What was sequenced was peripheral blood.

In DNA, the CDR3 is TGTGCCAGCTCGCCTAGCGGGAGATCCTACAATGAGCAGTTCTTC. Residues: CASSPSGRSYNEQFF. V usage is TRBV18 and J usage is TRBJ2-1; 10 nucleotides agree with TRBD2. After removal of 6 bases from V and 1 base from J, the junction contained 3 bases not matched to a gene. Germline CDR1 and CDR2: KGHSH and LQKENI. The CDR3 is 15 residues long.